The 26 T cell receptor beta chains reported below all come from one sample, sequenced in a study of Graves' ophthalmopathy and Graves' hyperthyroidism. Amplification targeted the TCR beta CDR3 regions, with RNA transcripts as the source material. HTBI primers were used in a first-round RT-PCR, which preceded a second-round multiplex PCR. TCRdb analysed the multiplex PCR reads with MiXCR anew, one entry per CDR3 protein. The table lists nearly 400,000 distinct CDR3 sequences, around 17% of them singletons. Sequences were obtained from peripheral blood. All receptors derive from a woman aged 18-35 years with Graves' ophthalmopathy.

This clonotype was recorded at least ten times. The chain links TRBV15 to TRBJ2-7, with D tentatively TRBD2 (6 bases). The germline V gene encodes CDR1 LNHNV and CDR2 YYDKDF (reference sequence). V was shortened by 5 bases and J by 5 bases, with 16 bases between the two germline ends. The length of the CDR3 is 14 residues. This CDR3 reads CATSPIWEVHEQYF. The CDR3 DNA reads as TGTGCCACCAGCCCGATATGGGAGGTCCACGAGCAGTACTTC. Drawing the rest from reference TRBV15 and TRBJ2-7, the complete variable domain is DAMVIQNPRYQVTQFGKPVTLSCSQTLNHNVMYWYQQKSSQAPKLLFHYYDKDFNNEADTPDNFQSRRPNTSFCFLDIRSPGLGDTAMYLCATSPIWEVHEQYFGPGTRLTVT.

This chain connects TRBV7-2 to TRBJ2-5; D uncertain. Trimming removed 8 bases at V and 2 bases at J, with 12 bases between. The CDR3 extends over 13 amino acids. CDR1 and CDR2 from the germline V gene are SGHTA and FQGNSA. CDR3 loop: CASSWTAQETQYF. CDR3 DNA: TGTGCCAGCTCCTGGACGGCTCAAGAGACCCAGTACTTC. The whole variable domain, filled in from reference TRBV7-2 and TRBJ2-5, reads GAGVSQSPSNKVTEKGKDVELRCDPISGHTALYWYRQSLGQGLEFLIYFQGNSAPDKSGLPSDRFSAERTGGSVSTLTIQRTQQEDSAVYLCASSWTAQETQYFGPGTRLLVL.

This clonotype has at least ten counts. V gene TRBV4-3 combines with J gene TRBJ1-3, with a tentative D call TRBD1 (6 bases). V lost 3 bases and J lost 4, with 10 bases in between. The germline gives CDR1 LGHNA, CDR2 YSLEER. The CDR3 has 14 residues. The CDR3 DNA follows: TGCGCCAGCAGCCAGGCAGGGGTGGGAAACACCATATATTTT. Translating gives CASSQAGVGNTIYF.

The genes are TRBV6-2 or TRBV6-3 and TRBJ1-5; D is undetermined. Trimming cost V 6 bases and J 6 bases, with 9 bases left between them. The germline gives CDR1 MNHEY, CDR2 SVGEGT. The CDR3 totals 12 residues. CDR3 sequence reads: CASRMGSQPQHF. In DNA form, the CDR3 reads TGTGCCAGCAGGATGGGGTCTCAGCCCCAGCATTTT.

In regard to this clonotype: Germline is not matched at one junction end, which may reflect a read error. The chain uses TRBV5-1 and TRBJ2-7; no clear D. Germline V gene data show CDR1 as SGHRS and CDR2 as YFSETQ. The CDR3 spans 14 residues. CDR3 protein: CASSLSGTSYKQYF. As DNA, the CDR3 is TGCGCCAGCAGCTTGTCTGGCACCAGCTACAAGCAGTACTTC.

This clonotype was detected ten times or more. V gene TRBV4-3 combines with J gene TRBJ2-4, with D possibly being TRBD2 (6 bases). V was trimmed by 4 bases and J by 5 bases, leaving 12 bases between them. CDR3 size: 14 residues. Germline CDR1 reads LGHNA; CDR2 reads YSLEER. The CDR3 spells CASSPGRSQNIQYF. For the CDR3, the DNA is TGCGCCAGCAGCCCGGGGAGGTCACAAAACATTCAGTACTTC.

This clonotype was detected many times. V is TRBV11-2 and J is TRBJ2-2; 9 bases line up with TRBD2. CDR1 and CDR2 (germline): SGHAT, FQNNGV. The V segment lost 5 bases and the J segment 4 bases; nucleotides outside the gene matches: 11. The CDR3 totals 17 residues. The CDR3 loop is CASSTRLAERGTGELFF. For the CDR3, the DNA is TGTGCCAGCAGCACCCGACTAGCGGAAAGGGGCACCGGGGAGCTGTTTTTT.

In this sample, this clonotype turned up many times. The chain employs TRBV12-3 or TRBV12-4 and TRBJ1-3; no reliable D call. The CDR3 runs 12 residues. The germline V and J ends were trimmed by 7 bases and 9 bases, with 13 bases remaining between them. The CDR3 loop is CASNSYEGTIYF. CDR3 coding DNA: TGTGCCAGCAACTCATACGAAGGCACCATATATTTT.

At least ten counts were recorded for this clonotype. The chain joins TRBV7-2 to TRBJ2-7, with TRBD1 matching over 8 bases. Unmatched junction bases numbered 7, after V lost 4 bases and J lost 5 bases. The CDR3 sequence is 14 residues long. Germline lookup yields CDR1 SGHTA and CDR2 FQGNSA. CDR3 nucleotides: TGTGCCAGCAGCTCCCGGACAGGGATGGACGAGCAGTACTTC. Translation gives CASSSRTGMDEQYF.

By frequency in the sample, this clonotype is medium-sized. This sequence joins TRBV6-5 and TRBJ2-2; 8 nucleotides line up with TRBD2. Germline trimming cut 2 bases from V and 4 bases from J; bases unmatched to any gene: 9. The CDR3 is 17 residues long. Germline V lookup: CDR1 MNHEY, CDR2 SVGAGI. The CDR3 DNA reads TGTGCCAGCAGTTACGAGTCGCGGGGGGTCGGCACCGGGGAGCTGTTTTTT. This encodes CASSYESRGVGTGELFF.

This clonotype was observed many times. Germline is not matched at one junction end, which may reflect a read error. V is TRBV6-2 or TRBV6-3 and J is TRBJ1-5; TRBD1 is a possible D gene (5 bases). Germline CDR1 and CDR2: MNHEY and SVGEGT. This CDR3 spans 15 amino acids. The CDR3: CTSTPDGGENQPQHF. The CDR3 DNA follows: TGTACCAGCACCCCCGACGGGGGGGAAAATCAGCCCCAGCATTTT.

This clonotype was observed many times. The chain has TRBV7-9 and TRBJ1-1; TRBD1 is a possible D gene (5 bases). The V gene's germline CDR1 is SEHNR and CDR2 FQNEAQ (reference sequence). CDR3 size: 14 residues. V dropped 2 bases and J dropped 7 bases, with 14 bases sitting between them. In DNA, the CDR3 is TGTGCCAGCAGCTTAATGGGGACGGGCCATGAAGCTTTCTTT. The encoded protein is CASSLMGTGHEAFF.

This sequence joins TRBV6-1 and TRBJ2-2, with D perhaps TRBD2 (6 bases). The CDR3 spans 15 residues. The germline gives CDR1 MNHNS, CDR2 SASEGT. Trimming took off 11 bases at V and 5 bases at J, with 21 bases between the two ends. In DNA form, the CDR3 reads TGTGCCGGCAATCCACCGGGAGCTTGGACCGGGGAGCTGTTTTTT. This translates into CAGNPPGAWTGELFF.

This clonotype was seen many times. The chain is built from TRBV7-2 and TRBJ2-7; 7 positions agree with TRBD2. This CDR3 spans 15 amino acids. V lost 2 bases, J lost 3 bases, and 7 bases stayed unmatched. Germline V CDR1 and CDR2: SGHTA, FQGNSA. The CDR3 protein is CASSLYRGGNYEQYF. As DNA, the CDR3 is TGTGCCAGCAGCTTATATAGGGGAGGGAACTACGAGCAGTACTTC.

There are many counts of this clonotype. The chain combines TRBV29-1 with TRBJ2-7, with 9 bases that match TRBD1. The ends lost 2 bases at V and 7 bases at J; junction bases unmatched: 6. The CDR3 spans 13 residues. CDR1 and CDR2 from the germline V gene are SQVTM and ANQGSEA. CDR3 DNA: TGCAGCGTTGAACGGGACAGGGATGGGGAGCAGTACTTC. Translation: CSVERDRDGEQYF.

Ten or more counts support this clonotype. The rearrangement joins TRBV6-5 to TRBJ2-7; TRBD2 matches 7 bases. There are 14 residues in the CDR3. Germline V gives CDR1 MNHEY, CDR2 SVGAGI. V shed 3 bases, J shed 2 bases, and the junction held 4 bases outside the gene matches. The CDR3 sequence is CASSYGGSAYEQYF. CDR3 sequence (DNA): TGTGCCAGCAGTTATGGCGGGAGTGCCTACGAGCAGTACTTC.

This clonotype was seen at least ten times. The gene calls are TRBV7-2 and TRBJ2-2; a weak D match, TRBD1 (6 bases). In germline, CDR1 is SGHTA, CDR2 FQGNSA. CDR3 size: 15 residues. Trimming cost V 4 bases and J 5 bases, with 14 bases left between them. The CDR3 DNA follows: TGTGCCAGCAGCTCGTACAGGGCGTTAACCGGGGAGCTGTTTTTT. Translated: CASSSYRALTGELFF.

The rearrangement uses TRBV30 and TRBJ1-1, with D perhaps TRBD1 (6 bases). CDR3 length: 13 residues. The V and J ends lost 0 bases and 4 bases respectively, with 9 bases between them. Germline V gene data show CDR1 as GTSNPN and CDR2 as SVGIG (reference sequence). The CDR3 here is CAWSVYRVTEAFF. CDR3 DNA: TGTGCCTGGAGTGTCTACAGGGTCACTGAAGCTTTCTTT.

Ten or more counts support this clonotype. The chain carries TRBV7-2 and TRBJ2-4, with 9 bases aligning to TRBD1. The CDR3 contains 16 residues. Germline V gene lookup returns CDR1 SGHTA and CDR2 FQGNSA. V was clipped by 5 bases and J by 4 bases; unmatched bases: 9. The CDR3, as DNA: TGTGCCAGCAGCCCAGAGGGGGGACAGGGTAAAAACATTCAGTACTTC. It codes for CASSPEGGQGKNIQYF.

In this sample, this clonotype turned up many times. This chain connects TRBV5-1 to TRBJ1-5, with D tentatively TRBD1 (5 bases). Trimming pared 3 bases from V and 2 bases from J, leaving 15 bases between. The CDR3 consists of 16 residues. Per the germline V gene, CDR1 is SGHRS and CDR2 is YFSETQ. CDR3 nucleotide sequence: TGCGCCAGCAGCTGGGGCCGAACGAGGTGCAATCAGCCCCAGCATTTT. It encodes CASSWGRTRCNQPQHF.

This clonotype was detected many times. The chain uses TRBV7-2 and TRBJ2-5; the D call may be TRBD1 or TRBD2 (5 bases each). Germline CDR1 reads SGHTA; CDR2 reads FQGNSA. The CDR3 is made up of 14 amino acids. Trimming stripped 5 bases from V and 2 bases from J, with 12 bases between. CDR3 region: CASSHGTEQETQYF. CDR3 coding DNA: TGTGCCAGCAGCCACGGGACGGAGCAAGAGACCCAGTACTTC.

This clonotype was detected ten times or more. The V call is TRBV4-3, the J call TRBJ2-7; no clear D. V was clipped by 0 bases and J by 0 bases, with 9 bases between them. CDR1 is LGHNA and CDR2 is YSLEER in the germline V gene. This CDR3 has 15 residues. The CDR3 DNA reads TGCGCCAGCAGCCAAGAGTTTAGGAGCTCCTACGAGCAGTACTTC. Residues: CASSQEFRSSYEQYF.

There are many counts of this clonotype. This chain links TRBV2 with TRBJ2-5, with 7 bases lining up with TRBD2. This CDR3 has 14 residues. Trimming at V came to 8 bases and at J to 2 bases, leaving 8 bases not matched to a gene. Germline assignment: CDR1 SNHLY and CDR2 FYNNEI. The CDR3 region has the DNA TGTGCCAGCCCGAGCGGGGACCTTCAAGAGACCCAGTACTTC. Translated: CASPSGDLQETQYF. The full variable domain, its missing parts supplied by reference TRBV2 and TRBJ2-5, is EPEVTQTPSHQVTQMGQEVILRCVPISNHLYFYWYRQILGQKVEFLVSFYNNEISEKSEIFDDQFSVERPDGSNFTLKIRSTKLEDSAMYFCASPSGDLQETQYFGPGTRLLVL.

At least ten counts were recorded for this clonotype. In DNA, the CDR3 is TGTGCCAGCCACAGGGGAGACGGGGAGCTGTTTTTT. This codes for CASHRGDGELFF. The chain uses TRBV6-2 or TRBV6-3 and TRBJ2-2; 7 bases are a match to TRBD1. CDR3 size: 12 residues. Germline CDR1 is MNHEY and CDR2 is SVGEGT. The junction had 4 bases not matched to a gene; V was cut back by 8 bases and J by 7 bases.

The V gene is TRBV2, the J gene TRBJ2-7, with unresolved D. CDR3 size: 14 residues. V was shortened by 4 bases and J by 6 bases, with 16 bases between the two germline ends. CDR1 SNHLY and CDR2 FYNNEI come from the germline V gene. The CDR3 region is CASSADRSSPEQYF. CDR3 DNA sequence: TGTGCCAGCAGTGCGGACCGCTCGTCACCCGAGCAGTACTTC.

The V call is TRBV12-5, the J call TRBJ2-2; 8 nucleotides line up with TRBD2. With 4 bases clipped from V and 4 bases from J, the junction kept 5 bases outside the gene matches. The CDR3 is made up of 15 amino acids. Germline values: CDR1 LGHNT, CDR2 FRNRAP. CDR3 protein: CASGSTSGGTGELFF. The CDR3 nucleotides read TGTGCTAGTGGTTCCACCAGCGGGGGCACCGGGGAGCTGTTTTTT.